Listed below are T cell receptor beta chains from one sample, sequenced in a study of control samples from healthy donors and cancer patients. The table came from immunoSEQ multiplex PCR; TCRdb's copy has only in-frame clones and leaves some out. The table has about 120,000 clones, 87% seen once. The sample comprised blood. The receptors originated from a man in his 60s in good health. Both conserved end residues are part of each CDR3. The D gene is left open where the match is weak. Some rows mark clone size as missing; the rest say once, few, many or name a class of expanded clone.

V gene,J gene,D gene,clone size,CDR3 protein,CDR3 DNA
TRBV19,TRBJ2-1,TRBD1,-,CASSGGTGLNEQFF,TGTGCCAGTAGTGGCGGGACAGGTTTGAATGAGCAGTTCTTC
TRBV6-5,TRBJ2-5,TRBD2,-,CASRRLAGDIETQYF,TGTGCCAGCAGGCGACTAGCGGGGGATATAGAGACCCAGTACTTC
TRBV7-2,TRBJ2-7,TRBD1,few,CASSLDRAREQYF,TGTGCCAGCAGCTTGGACAGGGCACGCGAGCAGTACTTC
TRBV7-2,TRBJ2-7,-,-,CASSLGPMGPYEQYF,TGTGCCAGCAGCCTCGGGCCAATGGGGCCATACGAGCAGTACTTC
TRBV11-3,TRBJ1-5,-,-,CASSLDLIWTPVYLPQHF,TGTGCCAGCAGCTTAGATCTAATATGGACGCCTGTTTACCTTCCCCAGCATTTT
TRBV27,TRBJ1-6,-,-,CASSFDGGNSPLHF,TGTGCCAGCAGTTTCGACGGGGGGAATTCACCCCTCCACTTT
TRBV9,TRBJ2-7,-,-,CASSPRMGEQYF,TGTGCCAGCAGCCCGCGGATGGGCGAGCAGTACTTC
TRBV18,TRBJ1-1,-,-,CASSDSENTEAFF,TGTGCCAGCTCAGATTCAGAGAACACTGAAGCTTTCTTT
TRBV28,TRBJ1-3,-,-,CASSLGGNTIYF,TGTGCCAGCAGTTTAGGGGGAAACACCATATATTTT
TRBV19,TRBJ1-5,TRBD1,few,CASTLGTGANQPQHF,TGTGCCAGTACCCTCGGGACAGGGGCCAATCAGCCCCAGCATTTT
TRBV24-1,TRBJ2-2,-,-,CATGAGSNTGELFF,TGTGCCACCGGCGCAGGGTCGAACACCGGGGAGCTGTTTTTT
TRBV7-2,TRBJ1-2,TRBD1,once,CASSLDGTGGTYGYTF,TGTGCCAGCAGCTTAGATGGGACAGGGGGGACCTATGGCTACACCTTC
TRBV28,TRBJ2-7,TRBD1,-,CASKTVETGVYEQYF,TGTGCCAGCAAGACCGTAGAAACAGGGGTCTACGAGCAGTACTTC
TRBV9,TRBJ2-3,-,-,CASSVEEAGDTDTQYF,TGTGCCAGCAGCGTAGAGGAAGCGGGTGACACAGATACGCAGTATTTT
TRBV6-1,TRBJ2-3,TRBD2,-,CASSGASSGVGDTQYF,TGTGCCAGCAGTGGAGCTTCTAGCGGGGTTGGAGATACGCAGTATTTT
TRBV28,TRBJ1-2,-,-,CASSEKPYYGYTF,TGTGCCAGCAGTGAGAAGCCTTACTATGGCTACACCTTC
TRBV18,TRBJ2-7,-,-,CASSPPGHEQYF,TGTGCCAGCTCACCACCCGGTCACGAGCAGTACTTC
TRBV6-6,TRBJ1-1,TRBD1,-,CASSPTGTTEAFF,TGTGCCAGCAGTCCGACAGGGACCACTGAAGCTTTCTTT
TRBV5-4,TRBJ2-7,-,-,CASSFQTPPYEQYF,TGTGCCAGCAGCTTTCAGACACCGCCCTACGAGCAGTACTTC
TRBV7-8,TRBJ2-5,-,-,CASSQTLRAQETQYF,TGTGCCAGCAGTCAAACCCTTCGAGCACAAGAGACCCAGTACTTC
TRBV18,TRBJ2-1,TRBD2,-,CASSHETSVFSVEQFF,TGTGCCAGCTCCCACGAGACTAGCGTTTTCTCAGTTGAGCAGTTCTTC
TRBV28,TRBJ1-2,TRBD1,once,CASIPGGRGNNGYTF,TGTGCCAGCATCCCGGGGGGCAGGGGGAATAATGGCTACACCTTC
TRBV6-5,TRBJ2-4,-,-,CASSLTDAKNIQYF,TGTGCCAGCAGTTTGACCGACGCCAAAAACATTCAGTACTTC
TRBV28,TRBJ1-6,TRBD1,-,CASSFPGTGGNSPLHF,TGTGCCAGCAGTTTTCCCGGGACAGGGGGAAATTCACCCCTCCACTTT
TRBV3-1/TRBV3-2,TRBJ2-1,TRBD2,-,CASSPGLLAGNLDEQFF,TGTGCCAGCAGCCCCGGCCTCCTAGCGGGGAACCTCGATGAGCAGTTCTTC
TRBV6-2/TRBV6-3,TRBJ2-2,-,-,CASSRGSGELFF,TGTGCCAGCAGTAGAGGGTCCGGGGAGCTGTTTTTT
TRBV24-1,TRBJ2-1,TRBD1,-,CATEAGTGAKDEQFF,TGTGCCACCGAAGCCGGGACAGGGGCTAAGGATGAGCAGTTCTTC
TRBV7-9,TRBJ1-5,-,-,CASSWGTGSSNQPQHF,TGTGCCAGCAGCTGGGGCACAGGGAGCAGCAATCAGCCCCAGCATTTT
TRBV2,TRBJ1-2,-,-,CASIRNRGDYGYTF,TGTGCCAGCATCCGAAACCGGGGAGACTATGGTTACACCTTC
TRBV4-1,TRBJ1-6,-,-,CASSQDTDGSYNSPLHF,TGCGCCAGCAGCCAAGATACGGACGGCTCCTATAATTCACCCCTCCACTTT
TRBV4-2,TRBJ2-7,-,-,CASSLQTGGQEGSYEQYF,TGTGCCAGCAGCCTCCAAACTGGCGGACAGGAGGGATCCTACGAGCAGTACTTC
TRBV6-2/TRBV6-3,TRBJ1-1,-,-,CASSYSGPWAEAFF,TGTGCCAGCAGTTACTCGGGCCCCTGGGCTGAAGCTTTCTTT
TRBV4-3,TRBJ2-6,-,-,CASSQDPASSGANVLTF,TGCGCCAGCAGCCAAGATCCGGCCAGCTCTGGGGCCAACGTCCTGACTTTC
TRBV28,TRBJ2-3,-,-,CASLRGDQNTQYF,TGTGCCAGCCTTAGGGGAGACCAAAATACGCAGTATTTT
TRBV27,TRBJ2-1,TRBD2,-,CASTLMTSGGYNEQFF,TGTGCCAGCACCCTTATGACTAGCGGGGGCTACAATGAGCAGTTCTTC
TRBV28,TRBJ1-5,TRBD1,-,CASSYVPGQGISNQPQHF,TGTGCCAGCAGTTACGTACCGGGACAGGGGATAAGCAATCAGCCCCAGCATTTT
TRBV5-1,TRBJ1-2,-,once,CASSLDYSDYGYTF,TGCGCCAGCAGCTTGGATTATTCGGACTATGGCTACACCTTC
TRBV5-4,TRBJ2-2,-,-,CASSGGTNTGELFF,TGTGCCAGCAGCGGCGGGACGAACACCGGGGAGCTGTTTTTT
TRBV13,TRBJ1-1,TRBD1,few,CASSSPDREGVTEAFF,TGTGCCAGCAGCTCGCCGGACAGGGAGGGAGTCACTGAAGCTTTCTTT
TRBV19,TRBJ2-7,-,-,CASSTSGFSYEQYF,TGTGCCAGTAGTACCTCGGGATTCTCCTACGAGCAGTACTTC
TRBV3-1/TRBV3-2,TRBJ2-7,TRBD1,-,CASSQDGGFGTGSYEQYF,TGTGCCAGCAGCCAAGACGGGGGTTTCGGGACAGGGTCCTACGAGCAGTACTTC
TRBV2,TRBJ2-3,TRBD2,once,CASTRGVTDTQYF,TGTGCCAGCACGCGGGGGGTGACAGATACGCAGTATTTT
TRBV6-6,TRBJ1-3,-,-,CASSLDSFSGNTIYF,TGTGCCAGCAGTTTGGACAGCTTCTCTGGAAACACCATATATTTT
TRBV27,TRBJ2-7,-,-,CASRRVPLDEQYF,TGTGCCAGCAGACGGGTCCCCCTCGACGAGCAGTACTTC
TRBV5-6,TRBJ2-7,-,-,CASSLAESPYEQYF,TGTGCCAGCAGCTTGGCCGAGTCCCCCTACGAGCAGTACTTC
TRBV5-1,TRBJ1-2,TRBD1,-,CASSLDRGSSYGYTF,TGCGCCAGCAGCTTGGACAGGGGAAGTTCCTATGGCTACACCTTC
TRBV9,TRBJ1-2,-,-,CASRSTGRGKDYGYTF,TGTGCCAGCAGGTCTACCGGGCGGGGAAAGGACTATGGCTACACCTTC
TRBV27,TRBJ1-5,-,once,CASSLGAGQPQHF,TGTGCCAGCAGTTTGGGGGCCGGTCAGCCCCAGCATTTT
TRBV28,TRBJ1-4,-,-,CASSLPSRANEKLFF,TGTGCCAGCAGTCTCCCCTCGAGGGCTAATGAAAAACTGTTTTTT
TRBV6-2/TRBV6-3,TRBJ2-7,TRBD1,-,CASSFGFGTAEYEQYF,TGTGCCAGCAGTTTCGGGTTCGGGACAGCCGAATACGAGCAGTACTTC
TRBV7-8,TRBJ1-2,-,-,CASSLAKNYGYTF,TGTGCCAGCAGCTTAGCCAAGAACTATGGCTACACCTTC
TRBV7-2,TRBJ1-2,-,-,CASSLALAVSGYTF,TGTGCCAGCAGCTTAGCGTTAGCCGTATCCGGCTACACCTTC
TRBV10-3,TRBJ1-1,TRBD1,-,CAISAGTGLLEAFF,TGTGCCATCAGCGCCGGGACAGGGTTACTCGAAGCTTTCTTT
TRBV21-1,TRBJ1-3,-,-,CASSYSFKWGYSGNTIYF,TGTGCCAGCAGCTACAGTTTTAAATGGGGATACTCTGGAAACACCATATATTTT
TRBV11-2,TRBJ2-1,TRBD2,-,CASRLIAGPNEQFF,TGTGCCAGCAGGTTAATAGCGGGGCCGAATGAGCAGTTCTTC